These T cell receptor beta chains were read from a single sample in a study of cytomegalovirus exposure and HLA in healthy donors. Repertoires were generated with immunoSEQ multiplex PCR, while TCRdb's copy carries only in-frame clones and drops some. The data hold under 150,000 clones, with around 78% observed a single time. The sample comprised PBMCs. The origin of the receptors is a young woman in good health and CMV-seronegative. Both conserved end residues are part of each CDR3. Each record gives: CDR3 DNA, CDR3 protein, J gene, D gene, clone size, V gene. D genes are given only for firm matches. Only part of the rows carry a size: once, few, many, or a class if the clone is expanded.

TGCGCCAGCAGCTTGCTCCCAGGCACAGATACGCAGTATTTT CASSLLPGTDTQYF TRBJ2-3 NA NA TRBV5-1
TGTGCCAGCACCAAAGACAGTGGAACTAATCAGCCCCAGCATTTT CASTKDSGTNQPQHF TRBJ1-5 NA NA TRBV2
TGTGCCAGCAGCTCGACTAGCGGGAACAATGAGCAGTTCTTC CASSSTSGNNEQFF TRBJ2-1 TRBD2 NA TRBV7-9
TGCAGCGTTCGACGGAGCGGGAGTTTCGAGACCCAGTACTTC CSVRRSGSFETQYF TRBJ2-5 TRBD2 NA TRBV29-1
TGTGCCTGGAGTGGCCGACAGGACGGGGAGCTGTTTTTT CAWSGRQDGELFF TRBJ2-2 NA NA TRBV30
TGTGCCAGCAGATCTACTAGCGGGAGTTACGAGCAGTACTTC CASRSTSGSYEQYF TRBJ2-7 TRBD2 NA TRBV6-6
TGTGCCAGCAGCTTACTACAGCTGAACACTGAAGCTTTCTTT CASSLLQLNTEAFF TRBJ1-1 NA NA TRBV7-9
TGTGCCAGCAGGACAGGGCAGGAGGGCTACACCTTC CASRTGQEGYTF TRBJ1-2 TRBD1 NA TRBV6-1
TGTGCCAGCTCCCCGTTCGGGAGTATCTACGAGCAGTACTTC CASSPFGSIYEQYF TRBJ2-7 NA NA TRBV18
TGCGCCAGCAGCGAGAGACTAGCGGGTTTCTATAATGAGCAGTTCTTC CASSERLAGFYNEQFF TRBJ2-1 TRBD2 NA TRBV5-1
TGTGCCAGTGGACTGCTCACAGATACGCAGTATTTT CASGLLTDTQYF TRBJ2-3 NA NA TRBV27
TGCGCCAGCAGCTTGGCGGGAGTAGGGTCCCAAGAGACCCAGTACTTC CASSLAGVGSQETQYF TRBJ2-5 NA NA TRBV5-1
TGTGCCAGCAGTAAGGAGACCAACACTGAAGCTTTCTTT CASSKETNTEAFF TRBJ1-1 NA many TRBV6-4
TGCAGTGCTACCTTCGGGGATGGCTACACCTTC CSATFGDGYTF TRBJ1-2 NA once TRBV20-1
TGTGCCATCAGTGAACGACTAGCGGACACAGATACGCAGTATTTT CAISERLADTDTQYF TRBJ2-3 TRBD2 NA TRBV10-3
TGTGCCAGCAGCTTGGATTTGACTAGCGCAGATACGCAGTATTTT CASSLDLTSADTQYF TRBJ2-3 TRBD2 NA TRBV5-4
TGTGCCAGCAGTTCTAAGCTGAGCTCTGGAAACACCATATATTTT CASSSKLSSGNTIYF TRBJ1-3 NA NA TRBV6-1